Listed below are T cell receptor beta chains from one sample, sequenced in a study of T-cell reconstitution after alpha-beta-depleted transplantation in children. TCRdb reprocessed the PCR reads via MiXCR and lists one record per CDR3 protein. The sample holds hundreds of thousands of distinct CDR3 sequences, 15% to 20% seen once. Sequenced material: PBMCs from the stem cell graft donor, taken from the stem cell graft. These receptors originate from a human donor who donated a stem cell graft to a child with acute lymphoblastic leukemia. The CDR3 runs from the conserved cysteine through the conserved F or W. The order of the fields is J gene, V gene, clone size, D gene, CDR3 DNA, CDR3 protein. D genes are given only for firm matches. Size is omitted from some rows. Given values are once, few, many or a class for expanded clones.

TRBJ1-2,TRBV4-1,.,TRBD1,TGCGCCAGCAGCCAAGTCCCACTCGGGACAGGGGGAGACTATGGCTACACCTTC,CASSQVPLGTGGDYGYTF
TRBJ2-1,TRBV5-1,many,TRBD2,TGTGCCAGCAGCTTGGGACTAGCGGGAGTAAATGAGCAGTTCTTC,CASSLGLAGVNEQFF
TRBJ2-7,TRBV5-1,.,.,TGCGCCAGCAGCGACTCCGCCTACGAGCAGTACTTC,CASSDSAYEQYF
TRBJ2-3,TRBV18,.,TRBD2,TGTGCCAGCTCACCACGGACTAGCGACACAGATACGCAGTATTTT,CASSPRTSDTDTQYF
TRBJ1-6,TRBV5-1,.,TRBD1,TGCGCCAGTAAATTGGGACAGGATAATTCACCCCTCCACTTT,CASKLGQDNSPLHF
TRBJ2-3,TRBV29-1,few,.,TGCAGCGTTGCACCACGAGCGGATACGGCCACAGATACGCAGTATTTT,CSVAPRADTATDTQYF
TRBJ1-2,TRBV18,.,TRBD1,TGTGCCAGCTCACCCCGGGACAGGCCGCGCTACACCTTC,CASSPRDRPRYTF
TRBJ1-4,TRBV5-1,few,.,TGCGCCAGCAGCTCCACCGGGGCGTCACAAGAAAAACTGTTTTTT,CASSSTGASQEKLFF
TRBJ2-6,TRBV5-1,few,.,TGCGCCAGCAGCTTGGCGGGGGCGATGACTGGGGCCAACGTCCTGACTTTC,CASSLAGAMTGANVLTF
TRBJ2-1,TRBV6-1,few,TRBD2,TGTGCCAGCAGGCCTAGCGGGAGTGGCAATGAGCAGTTCTTC,CASRPSGSGNEQFF
TRBJ1-1,TRBV29-1,.,.,TGCAGCGTTGAAGAAGGGCAGGGAGGGTCTGAAGCTTTCTTT,CSVEEGQGGSEAFF
TRBJ2-1,TRBV20-1,few,TRBD2,TGCAGGGGGGGGGATTGGCTAGCGGTCACCTACAATGAGCAGTTCTTC,CRGGDWLAVTYNEQFF
TRBJ2-1,TRBV12-3/TRBV12-4,.,.,TGTACCAGCAGTTTAAGGAAAGGGAATGAGCAGTTCTTC,CTSSLRKGNEQFF
TRBJ2-1,TRBV12-3/TRBV12-4,few,.,TGTGCCAGCAGGCGTCAGGCGCAGGGAGTCGATGAGCAGTTCTTC,CASRRQAQGVDEQFF
TRBJ1-4,TRBV13,once,.,TGTGCCAGCAGCGAGGGGGGGCAGGCTGAAAAACTGTTTTTT,CASSEGGQAEKLFF
TRBJ2-3,TRBV7-3,few,TRBD1,TGTGCCAGCAGACCGACAGGGACAGATACGCAGTATTTT,CASRPTGTDTQYF
TRBJ2-7,TRBV5-1,.,TRBD2,TGCGCCAGCAGCGCTAAACTAGCGGTCTCCTACGAGCAGTACTTC,CASSAKLAVSYEQYF
TRBJ1-3,TRBV28,many,TRBD1,TGTGCCAGCATGACAGGGACCTCTGGAAACACCATATATTTT,CASMTGTSGNTIYF
TRBJ2-1,TRBV28,.,.,TGTGCCAGCAGTTTACAGCTATCGGGTAATGAGCAGTTCTTC,CASSLQLSGNEQFF
TRBJ2-2,TRBV5-1,.,.,TGCGCCAGCAGCTTGGTCTCTATTGTGAACACCGGGGAGCTGTTTTTT,CASSLVSIVNTGELFF
TRBJ2-7,TRBV6-1,few,.,TGTGCCAGCAGTCCCAGTGATTACTACGAGCAGTACTTC,CASSPSDYYEQYF
TRBJ2-1,TRBV24-1,.,TRBD1,TGTGCCGCACGGGACAGCGTCTATGATGAGCAGTTCTTC,CAARDSVYDEQFF
TRBJ1-1,TRBV5-1,.,.,TGCGCCAGCAGCTTGTCCGTGGACAGAGCGAACACTGAAGCTTTCTTT,CASSLSVDRANTEAFF